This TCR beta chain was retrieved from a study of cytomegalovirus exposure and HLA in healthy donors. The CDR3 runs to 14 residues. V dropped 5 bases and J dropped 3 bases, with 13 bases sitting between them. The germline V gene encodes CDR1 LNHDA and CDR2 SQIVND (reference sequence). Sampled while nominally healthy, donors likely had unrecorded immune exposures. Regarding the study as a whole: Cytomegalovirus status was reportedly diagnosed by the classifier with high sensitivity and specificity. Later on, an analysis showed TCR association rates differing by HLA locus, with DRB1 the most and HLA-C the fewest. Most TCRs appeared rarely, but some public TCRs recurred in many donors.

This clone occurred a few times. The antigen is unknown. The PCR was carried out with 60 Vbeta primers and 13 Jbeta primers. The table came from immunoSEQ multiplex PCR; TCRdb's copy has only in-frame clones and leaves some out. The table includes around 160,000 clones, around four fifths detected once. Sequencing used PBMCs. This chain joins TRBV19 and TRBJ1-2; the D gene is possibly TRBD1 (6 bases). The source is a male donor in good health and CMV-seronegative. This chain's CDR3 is CASSEPDRYYGYTF. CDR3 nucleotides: TGTGCCAGTAGTGAGCCTGACAGGTACTATGGCTACACCTTC.